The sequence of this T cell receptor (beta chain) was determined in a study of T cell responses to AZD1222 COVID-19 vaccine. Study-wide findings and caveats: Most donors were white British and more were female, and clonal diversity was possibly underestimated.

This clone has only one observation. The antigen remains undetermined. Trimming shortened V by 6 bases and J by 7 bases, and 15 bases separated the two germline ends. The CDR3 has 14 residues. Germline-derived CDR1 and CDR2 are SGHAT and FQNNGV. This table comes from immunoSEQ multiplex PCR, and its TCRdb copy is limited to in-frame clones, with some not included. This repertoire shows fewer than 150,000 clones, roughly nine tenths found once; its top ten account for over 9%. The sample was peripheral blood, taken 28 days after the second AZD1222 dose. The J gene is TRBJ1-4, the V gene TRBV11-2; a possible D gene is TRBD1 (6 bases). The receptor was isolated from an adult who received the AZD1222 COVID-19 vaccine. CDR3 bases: TGTGCCAGCAGGCGGGGGGGCGAGAGTGAAAAACTGTTTTTT. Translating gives CASRRGGESEKLFF.